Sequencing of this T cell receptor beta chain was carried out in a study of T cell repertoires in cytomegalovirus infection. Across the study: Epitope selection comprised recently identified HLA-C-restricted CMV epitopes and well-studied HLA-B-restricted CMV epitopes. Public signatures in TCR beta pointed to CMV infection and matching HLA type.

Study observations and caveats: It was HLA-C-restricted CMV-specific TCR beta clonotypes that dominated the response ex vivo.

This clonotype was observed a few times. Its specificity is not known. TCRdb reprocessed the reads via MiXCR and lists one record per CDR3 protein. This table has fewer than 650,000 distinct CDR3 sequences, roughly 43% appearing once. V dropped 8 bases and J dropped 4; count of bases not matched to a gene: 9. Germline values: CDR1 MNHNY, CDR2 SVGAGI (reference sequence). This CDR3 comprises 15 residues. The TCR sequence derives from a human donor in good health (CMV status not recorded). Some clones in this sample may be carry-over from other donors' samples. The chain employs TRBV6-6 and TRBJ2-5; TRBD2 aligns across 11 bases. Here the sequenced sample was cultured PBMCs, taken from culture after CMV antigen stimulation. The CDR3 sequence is CASGMTSGVTETQYF. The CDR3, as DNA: TGTGCCAGCGGCATGACTAGCGGGGTTACAGAGACCCAGTACTTC.